Listed below are T cell receptor beta chains from one sample, sequenced in a study of blood T cell repertoires in COVID-19. Sequencing was performed with immunoSEQ multiplex PCR; in TCRdb, only in-frame clones are kept and a portion is missing. This sample has around 130,000 clones, with 84% found just once. The sample taken for sequencing was peripheral blood. The source of these receptors is a human donor in a cohort sampled during active COVID-19. The CDR3 runs from the conserved cysteine through the conserved F or W. Each record gives: V gene, J gene, CDR3 protein.

TRBV5-1	TRBJ1-6	CASSHGKDDSPLHF
TRBV18	TRBJ2-7	CASSPVGQSYSYEQYF
TRBV2	TRBJ2-3	CASKPPTGMSTDTQYF
TRBV6-1	TRBJ1-1	CASSYTAVGTEAFF
TRBV13	TRBJ2-5	CASRESVPTLQETQYF
TRBV9	TRBJ2-3	CASSVDSSTDTQYF
TRBV7-8	TRBJ1-1	CASSLGRGGEAFF
TRBV29-1	TRBJ2-7	CSVRGFGTYEQYF
TRBV15	TRBJ2-7	CATSEDIRYEQYF
TRBV5-1	TRBJ2-7	CASSSLSSSYEQYF
TRBV7-3	TRBJ2-7	CASSAPRRLFYYEQYF
TRBV7-2	TRBJ2-7	CASSQTRGISYEQYF
TRBV5-4	TRBJ2-5	CASSPGQVQETQYF
TRBV5-1	TRBJ1-2	CASSLGTAYYGYTF
TRBV3-1/TRBV3-2	TRBJ2-3	CASSPTPSGVGDTQYF
TRBV6-5	TRBJ1-1	CASSREPRTIAAFF
TRBV28	TRBJ2-7	CASSLVGGASYEQYF
TRBV5-8	TRBJ2-7	CASSDLPGQGSHEQYF
TRBV5-4	TRBJ1-2	CASSLGARWGYTF
TRBV10-1	TRBJ1-1	CASSTDKNTEAFF
TRBV4-1	TRBJ1-3	CASSQDAGGLTGNTIYF
TRBV19	TRBJ1-5	CASSIARGRNQPQHF
TRBV2	TRBJ2-5	CASSGRGLVGETQYF
TRBV9	TRBJ2-5	CASSDITTSGVETQYF
TRBV19	TRBJ2-1	CASSLTSGGSYNEQFF
TRBV5-1	TRBJ2-2	CASSNGQPGELFF
TRBV5-1	TRBJ2-1	CASSLAGDGQFF
TRBV3-1/TRBV3-2	TRBJ1-1	CASRGFTTARDTEAFF
TRBV7-9	TRBJ2-1	CASGARWDEQFF
TRBV6-1	TRBJ2-1	CASSGGTSVAYNEQFF
TRBV5-6	TRBJ1-1	CASSLPQHGGQQEAFF
TRBV29-1	TRBJ1-6	CSVGEGTNNSPLHF
TRBV5-1	TRBJ2-5	CASRKTSGGQETQYF
TRBV9	TRBJ2-7	CASSVAPRAYEQYF
TRBV30	TRBJ1-1	CAWRQGGRAEAFF
TRBV2	TRBJ1-4	CASKQGTFEEKLFF
TRBV5-4	TRBJ1-2	CASSLQGRANYGYTF
TRBV6-6	TRBJ1-5	CASSHGQGGNQPQHF
TRBV6-1	TRBJ1-5	CASSDRTAGNQPQHF
TRBV27	TRBJ1-1	CASVRGTEAFF
TRBV5-6	TRBJ2-7	CASSLVSGGAYEQYF